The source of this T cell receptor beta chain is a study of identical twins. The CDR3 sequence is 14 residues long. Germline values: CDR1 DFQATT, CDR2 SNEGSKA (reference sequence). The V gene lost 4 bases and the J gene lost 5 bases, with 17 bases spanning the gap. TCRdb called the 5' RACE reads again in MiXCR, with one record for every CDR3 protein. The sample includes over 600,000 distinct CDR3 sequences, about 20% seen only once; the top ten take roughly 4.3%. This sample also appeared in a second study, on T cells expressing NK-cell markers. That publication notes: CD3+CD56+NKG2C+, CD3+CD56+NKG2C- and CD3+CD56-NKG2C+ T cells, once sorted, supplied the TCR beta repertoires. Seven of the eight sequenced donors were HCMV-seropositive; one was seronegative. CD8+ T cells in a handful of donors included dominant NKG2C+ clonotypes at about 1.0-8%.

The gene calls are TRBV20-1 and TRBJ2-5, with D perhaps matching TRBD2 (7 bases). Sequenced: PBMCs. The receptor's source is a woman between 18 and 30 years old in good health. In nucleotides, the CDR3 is TGCAGTGCTATCCCAAGGGGGGGGCACGAGACCCAGTACTTC. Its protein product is CSAIPRGGHETQYF.